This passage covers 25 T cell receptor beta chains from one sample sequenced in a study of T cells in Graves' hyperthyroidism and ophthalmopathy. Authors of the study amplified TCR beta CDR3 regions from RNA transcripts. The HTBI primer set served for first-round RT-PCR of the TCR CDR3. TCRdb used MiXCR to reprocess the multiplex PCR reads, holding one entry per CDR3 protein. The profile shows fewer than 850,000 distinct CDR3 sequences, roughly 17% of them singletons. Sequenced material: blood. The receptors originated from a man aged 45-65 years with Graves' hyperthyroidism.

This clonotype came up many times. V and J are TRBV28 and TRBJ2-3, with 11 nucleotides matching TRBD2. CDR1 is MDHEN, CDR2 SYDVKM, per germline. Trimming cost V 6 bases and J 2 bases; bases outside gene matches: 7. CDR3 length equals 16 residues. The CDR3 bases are TGTGCCAGCAGAAAACTAGCGGGAGTGTCCACAGATACGCAGTATTTT. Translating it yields CASRKLAGVSTDTQYF.

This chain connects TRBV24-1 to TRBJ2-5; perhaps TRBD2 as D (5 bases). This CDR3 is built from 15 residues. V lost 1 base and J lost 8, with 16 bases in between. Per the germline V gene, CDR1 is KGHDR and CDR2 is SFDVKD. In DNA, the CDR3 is TGTGCCACCAGTGATTTCAGTAAGGGTCGGGAAACCCAGTACTTC. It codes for CATSDFSKGRETQYF.

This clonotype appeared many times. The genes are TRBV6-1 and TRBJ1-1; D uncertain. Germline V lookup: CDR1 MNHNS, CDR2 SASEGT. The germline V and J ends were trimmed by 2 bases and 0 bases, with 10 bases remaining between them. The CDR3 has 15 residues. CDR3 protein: CASSEPSDLNTEAFF. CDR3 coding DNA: TGTGCCAGCAGTGAACCGTCAGACCTGAACACTGAAGCTTTCTTT.

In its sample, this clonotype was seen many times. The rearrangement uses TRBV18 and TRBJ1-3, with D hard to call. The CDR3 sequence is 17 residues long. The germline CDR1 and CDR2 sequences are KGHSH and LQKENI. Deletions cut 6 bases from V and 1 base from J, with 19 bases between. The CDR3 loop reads CASSLTPGGTSGNTIYF. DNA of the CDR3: TGTGCCAGCTCGCTGACACCTGGCGGAACATCTGGAAACACCATATATTTT.

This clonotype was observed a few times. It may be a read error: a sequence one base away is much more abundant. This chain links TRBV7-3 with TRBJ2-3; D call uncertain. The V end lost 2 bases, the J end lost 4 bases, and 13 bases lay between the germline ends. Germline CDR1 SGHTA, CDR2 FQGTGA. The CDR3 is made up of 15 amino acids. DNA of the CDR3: TGTGCCAGCAGCTTATACGTCCGAACCGCAGATACGCAGTATTTT. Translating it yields CASSLYVRTADTQYF.

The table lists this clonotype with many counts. CDR3 in amino acids: CAWSVGGALSGKLFF. CDR3 coding DNA: TGTGCCTGGAGTGTCGGAGGGGCATTAAGCGGAAAACTGTTTTTT. This chain connects TRBV30 to TRBJ1-4, with D perhaps matching TRBD1 (5 bases). Germline CDR1 GTSNPN, CDR2 SVGIG (reference sequence). The germline V and J ends were trimmed by 0 bases and 10 bases, with 18 bases remaining between them. The CDR3 extends over 15 amino acids.

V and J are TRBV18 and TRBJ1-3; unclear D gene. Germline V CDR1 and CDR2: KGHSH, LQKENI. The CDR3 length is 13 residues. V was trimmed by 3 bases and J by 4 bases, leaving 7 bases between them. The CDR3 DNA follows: TGTGCCAGCTCACCCCCCGCCGGAAACACCATATATTTT. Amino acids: CASSPPAGNTIYF.

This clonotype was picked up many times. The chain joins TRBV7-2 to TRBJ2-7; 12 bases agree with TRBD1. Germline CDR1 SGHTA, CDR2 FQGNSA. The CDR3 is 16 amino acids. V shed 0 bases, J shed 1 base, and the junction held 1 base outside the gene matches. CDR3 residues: CASSLAGQGASYEQYF. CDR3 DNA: TGTGCCAGCAGCTTAGCGGGACAGGGGGCTTCCTACGAGCAGTACTTC.

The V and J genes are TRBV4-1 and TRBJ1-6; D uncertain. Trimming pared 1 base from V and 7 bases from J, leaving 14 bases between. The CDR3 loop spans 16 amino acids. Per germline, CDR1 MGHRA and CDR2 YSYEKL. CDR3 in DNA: TGCGCCAGCAGCCAAGGGCGAGGGATGGGGAATTCACCCCTCCACTTT. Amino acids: CASSQGRGMGNSPLHF.

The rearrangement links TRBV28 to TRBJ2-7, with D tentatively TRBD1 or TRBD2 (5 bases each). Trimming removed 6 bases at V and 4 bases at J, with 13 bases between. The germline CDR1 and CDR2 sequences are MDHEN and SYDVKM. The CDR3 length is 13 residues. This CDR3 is CASRTADGYEQYF. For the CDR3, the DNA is TGTGCCAGCAGGACAGCGGACGGATACGAGCAGTACTTC.

CDR3 amino acids: CASSVVDSGGELFF. In nucleotides, the CDR3 is TGTGCCAGCAGCGTAGTTGACTCTGGCGGGGAGCTGTTTTTT. The chain carries TRBV9 and TRBJ2-2; D ambiguous. Trimming removed 0 bases from V and 7 bases from J, with 10 bases in between. CDR1 and CDR2 from the germline V gene are SGDLS and YYNGEE. This CDR3 is built from 14 residues.

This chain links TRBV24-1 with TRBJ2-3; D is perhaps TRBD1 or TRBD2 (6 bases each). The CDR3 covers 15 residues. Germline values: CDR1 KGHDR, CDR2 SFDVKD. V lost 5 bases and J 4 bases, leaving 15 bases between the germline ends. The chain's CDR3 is CATSGPGADADTQYF. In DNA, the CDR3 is TGTGCCACCAGTGGGCCGGGGGCGGACGCAGATACGCAGTATTTT.

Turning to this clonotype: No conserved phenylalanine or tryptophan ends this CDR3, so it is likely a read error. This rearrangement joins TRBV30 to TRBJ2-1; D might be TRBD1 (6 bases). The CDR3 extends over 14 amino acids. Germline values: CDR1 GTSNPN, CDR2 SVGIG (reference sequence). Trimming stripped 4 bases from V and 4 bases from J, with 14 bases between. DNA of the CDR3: TGTGCCTGGAATGCAGGACAGCTTTACAATGAGCAGTTCTTA. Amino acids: CAWNAGQLYNEQFL.

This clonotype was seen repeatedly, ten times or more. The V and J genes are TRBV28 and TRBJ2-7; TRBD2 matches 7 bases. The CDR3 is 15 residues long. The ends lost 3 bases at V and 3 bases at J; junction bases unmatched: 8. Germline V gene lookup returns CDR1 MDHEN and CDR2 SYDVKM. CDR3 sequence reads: CASSFRRESGYEQYF. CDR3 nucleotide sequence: TGTGCCAGCAGTTTCCGGCGGGAGTCGGGCTACGAGCAGTACTTC.

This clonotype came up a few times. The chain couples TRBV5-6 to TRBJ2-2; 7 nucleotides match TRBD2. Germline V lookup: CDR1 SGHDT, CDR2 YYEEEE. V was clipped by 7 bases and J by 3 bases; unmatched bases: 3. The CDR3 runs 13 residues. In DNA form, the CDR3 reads TGTGCCAGCGAGGCGGGAGACACCGGGGAGCTGTTTTTT. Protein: CASEAGDTGELFF.

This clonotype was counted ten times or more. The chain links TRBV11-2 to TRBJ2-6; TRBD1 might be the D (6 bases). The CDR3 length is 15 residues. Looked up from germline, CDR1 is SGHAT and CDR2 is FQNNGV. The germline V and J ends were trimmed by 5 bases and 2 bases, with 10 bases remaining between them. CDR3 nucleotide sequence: TGTGCCAGCAGCGGTCACAGGGCTGGGGCCAACGTCCTGACTTTC. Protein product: CASSGHRAGANVLTF.

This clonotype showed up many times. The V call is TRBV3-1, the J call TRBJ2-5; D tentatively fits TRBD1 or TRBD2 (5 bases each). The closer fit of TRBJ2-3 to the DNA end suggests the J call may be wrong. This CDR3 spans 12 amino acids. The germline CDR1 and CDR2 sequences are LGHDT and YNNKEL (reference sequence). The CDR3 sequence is CASSQGGGTQYF. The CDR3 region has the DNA TGTGCCAGCAGCCAAGGTGGGGGTACGCAGTATTTT.

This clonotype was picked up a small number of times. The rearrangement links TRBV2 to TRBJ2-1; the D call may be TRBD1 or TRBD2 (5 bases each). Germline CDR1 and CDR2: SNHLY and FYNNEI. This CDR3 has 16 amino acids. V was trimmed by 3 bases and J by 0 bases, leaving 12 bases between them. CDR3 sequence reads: CASSDTSGGSYNEQFF. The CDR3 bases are TGTGCCAGCAGTGACACCAGTGGGGGCTCCTACAATGAGCAGTTCTTC.

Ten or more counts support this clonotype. The CDR3 bases are TGCGCCAGCAGCTGGGACTTCTCCTACGAGCAGTACTTC. It encodes CASSWDFSYEQYF. The chain uses TRBV5-1 and TRBJ2-7; D may be TRBD2 (6 bases). With 3 bases removed from V and 0 bases from J, the gap between germline ends came to 7 bases. Germline-derived CDR1 and CDR2 are SGHRS and YFSETQ. The CDR3 length is 13 residues.

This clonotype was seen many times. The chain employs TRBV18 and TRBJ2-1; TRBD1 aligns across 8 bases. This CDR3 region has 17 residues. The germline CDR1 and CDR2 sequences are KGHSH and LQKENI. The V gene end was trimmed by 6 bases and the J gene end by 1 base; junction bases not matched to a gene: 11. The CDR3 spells CASSRGQGSSSYNEQFF. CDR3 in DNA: TGTGCCAGCTCCCGAGGACAGGGAAGTTCGTCCTACAATGAGCAGTTCTTC. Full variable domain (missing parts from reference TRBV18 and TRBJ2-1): NAGVMQNPRHLVRRRGQEARLRCSPMKGHSHVYWYRQLPEEGLKFMVYLQKENIIDESGMPKERFSAEFPKEGPSILRIQQVVRGDSAAYFCASSRGQGSSSYNEQFFGPGTRLTVL.

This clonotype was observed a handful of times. CDR3 DNA sequence: TGCAGTGCTAGAGGAAGGGGGGGACTTAGCTCCTACGAGCAGTACTTC. Translation gives CSARGRGGLSSYEQYF. J is TRBJ2-7 and V is TRBV20-1, with D maybe TRBD2 (7 bases). Between the trimmed V and J ends, which lost 1 base and 0 bases, there was a span of 16 bases. This CDR3 spans 16 amino acids. CDR1 and CDR2 from the germline V gene are DFQATT and SNEGSKA (reference sequence).

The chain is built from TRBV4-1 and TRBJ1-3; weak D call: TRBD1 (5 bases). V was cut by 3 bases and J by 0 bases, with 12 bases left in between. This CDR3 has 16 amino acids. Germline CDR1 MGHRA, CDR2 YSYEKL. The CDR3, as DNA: TGCGCCAGCAGCCAGGGACTTCCCGTCTCTGGAAACACCATATATTTT. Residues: CASSQGLPVSGNTIYF.

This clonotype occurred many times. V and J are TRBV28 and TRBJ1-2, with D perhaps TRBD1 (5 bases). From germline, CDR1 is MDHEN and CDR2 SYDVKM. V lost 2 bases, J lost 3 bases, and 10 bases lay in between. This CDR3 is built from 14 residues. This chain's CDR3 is CASSLRGPDYGYTF. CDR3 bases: TGTGCCAGCAGTTTAAGGGGACCTGACTATGGCTACACCTTC.

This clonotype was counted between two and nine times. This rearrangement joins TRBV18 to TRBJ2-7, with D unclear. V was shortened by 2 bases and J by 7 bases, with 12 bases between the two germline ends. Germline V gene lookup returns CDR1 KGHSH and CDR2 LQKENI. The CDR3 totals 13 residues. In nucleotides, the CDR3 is TGTGCCAGCTCACCATCTGCTGCTCGTGAGCAGTACTTC. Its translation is CASSPSAAREQYF.

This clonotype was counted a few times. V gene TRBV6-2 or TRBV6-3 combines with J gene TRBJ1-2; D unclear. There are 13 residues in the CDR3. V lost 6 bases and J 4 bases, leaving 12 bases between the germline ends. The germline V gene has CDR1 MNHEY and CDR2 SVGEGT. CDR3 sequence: CASRKDVFYGYTF. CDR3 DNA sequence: TGTGCCAGCAGAAAGGACGTGTTCTATGGCTACACCTTC.